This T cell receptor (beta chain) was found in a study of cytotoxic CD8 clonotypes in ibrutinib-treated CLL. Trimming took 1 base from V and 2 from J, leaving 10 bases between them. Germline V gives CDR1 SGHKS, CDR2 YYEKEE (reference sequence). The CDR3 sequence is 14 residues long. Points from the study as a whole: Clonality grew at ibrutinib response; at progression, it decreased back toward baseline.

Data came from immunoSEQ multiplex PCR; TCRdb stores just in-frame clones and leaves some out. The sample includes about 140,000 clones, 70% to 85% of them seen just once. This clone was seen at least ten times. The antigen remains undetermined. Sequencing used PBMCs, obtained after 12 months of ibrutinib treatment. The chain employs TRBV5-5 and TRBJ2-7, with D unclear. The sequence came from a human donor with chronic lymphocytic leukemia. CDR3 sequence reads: CASSLRTETYEQYF. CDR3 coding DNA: TGTGCCAGCAGCTTGCGGACGGAGACCTACGAGCAGTACTTC.